This T cell receptor beta chain was profiled in a study of blood T cell repertoires in COVID-19 (dated by TCRdb to the early 2020s). Context from the whole study: Samples from collaborators originated in the United States, Italy and Spain and spanned both the acute and convalescent phases of COVID-19. A de-identified subject ID, COVID-19 status, age in years and sex were almost always included in the sample metadata. HLA class I and class II types, where available, came from metadata supplied by the sample provider rather than from assay-based typing. The prospective study material was composed of cDNA or gDNA derived from T cells, B-cell-depleted T cells, or PBMCs. The repertoires were released in a freely available public database meant as a resource for research on the immune response to SARS-CoV-2. The dataset comprised deeply sampled blood TCRbeta repertoires from subjects exposed to, actively infected with, or recovered from COVID-19. Samples came from the ongoing ImmuneRACE study (first 160 participants) plus 1,254 subjects from 6 global collaborators.

At one collaborating source in Seattle, patients were enrolled during active infection and were followed longitudinally through the course of disease. Collaborating institutions collected whole blood in K2EDTA tubes following their own protocols. For TCRbeta analysis, collaborator samples were shipped as frozen whole blood, as isolated PBMCs, or as DNA extracted from either sample type. V gives up 1 base and J gives up 7 bases, and the segment between their germline ends measures 13 bases. CDR1 and CDR2, per the germline V gene (reference sequence), are MNHEY and SMNVEV. Including cysteine and phenylalanine, the CDR3 has 15 amino acids. The retained sequence is limited to the CDR3, 45 bases, with the frame set at the first base. This clone was observed a single time. The clone's antigen remains unknown. Per-base qualities were not stored, and no clone one base away is much larger. The paper's findings and limits, for the study overall: How much clinical and demographic metadata was included differed by source and by participant, and the metadata was provided uncurated.

TCRbeta CDR3 regions were amplified from genomic DNA using the immunoSEQ Assay, a bias-controlled multiplex PCR. As for how the authors treated the data: The number of nucleated cells in each sample was estimated by amplification of reference gene primers within the assay. To quantify the absolute abundance of each unique TCRbeta CDR3 rearrangement, sequence reads were collapsed and filtered. For each sample, productive Simpson clonality was calculated by taking the square root of Simpson's diversity index across productive rearrangements. The table was pulled from immuneACCESS by TCRdb, which kept in-frame rearrangements only. Such tables lose some clones; where checked, under half of the loss comes from unresolved V genes, and the rest has no known cause. The V and J calls and clone size are taken from that table; D and trimming were inferred from the DNA. The sample includes some 220,000 clones, with 75% to 85% observed a single time. The ten biggest clones cover around 1.3% of the sample.

The chain is assembled from TRBV27 and TRBJ1-4; a tentative D match to TRBD1 spans 6 bases. The sequence derives from a woman in her thirties with COVID-19, enrolled during active disease. The sample taken for sequencing was peripheral blood. The DNA is TGTGCCAGCAGTTTATACCGGGGGGCAGTTGAAAAACTGTTTTTT. This is translated as CASSLYRGAVEKLFF.